This T cell receptor (beta chain) was found in a study of radiation and T cells in renal cell carcinoma (dated by TCRdb to 2020 to 2021). In the study overall: The samples were drawn from a clinical trial, where primary renal cell carcinomas were treated with 15 Gy of stereotactic body radiation therapy and then removed by nephrectomy 4 weeks afterward. In total, 53 samples, comprising approximately 26 tumors and roughly 27 peripheral blood samples, were subjected to TCR beta sequencing. In the 53 samples combined, some 4,000,000 unique CDR3 nucleotide sequences were found, encoding 2 million to 3 million unique CDR3 amino acid sequences. Paper-wide results and their limitations: An increase in top tumor clonotypes in blood was observed from baseline to 2 weeks post-radiation, followed by contraction by 4 weeks, which was taken to suggest transient expansion of tumor-resident clones. Tracking of blood repertoire dynamics stopped at approximately four weeks after treatment, with no follow-up past that point. The single-armed trial design could not address effects of radiation dose or scheduling on the TCR repertoire. No pretreatment tumor biopsies were available, so the baseline intratumoral presence of clonotypes could not be determined.

Sample time point, as interpreted from the label and publication: blood 2 weeks post-SBRT. The treatment or condition label, read with the paper, signifies: 15 Gy SBRT to primary tumor, nephrectomy 4 weeks later. Serial peripheral blood from radiation-treated patients was sampled at baseline, 2 weeks and 4 weeks after SBRT to track tumor-enriched clonotypes. Every patient's renal cell carcinoma showed clear cell pathology. Genomic DNA for TCR sequencing was prepared using the QIAamp DNA Blood Mini Kit (Qiagen). The analyses included just those samples that passed every quality control check. Of note for this clone: The target of this receptor is not known. No base qualities exist here, and no much larger clone lies one base off it.

Trimming costs V 6 bases and J 1 base, and their ends lie 14 bases apart. CDR1 is given as SGDLS and CDR2 as YYNGEE, both from the germline V gene. The CDR3 has 14 amino acids, counting the end cysteine and phenylalanine. Just the 42-base CDR3 DNA is kept, in frame starting at base 1. TCR beta libraries were generated from genomic DNA with the immunoSEQ kit, following the manufacturer's recommendations. For library preparation, a first multiplex PCR was performed with proprietary primers, followed by a second PCR in which unique barcodes were added, and bead cleanups were performed after each round. A positive control reaction and a negative control reaction, both provided in the kit, were run with every batch of samples. The final libraries were assessed on an Agilent 4200 TapeStation D1000 ScreenTape, pooled by volume, and quantified by qPCR. Sequencing ran on an Illumina NextSeq500 with a MidOutput 150-cycle cartridge, using 156 Read1 and 15 Index1 cycles with kit custom primers. The pooled library was loaded at 1.0 pM, and around 22% PhiX control was spiked in. Per the original workflow: Vendor-processed data were analyzed in R, with a clonotype defined as all T cells sharing the same CDR3 nucleotide sequence. For clone abundance analyses, frequencies were normalized to the 10,000 most abundant clones per sample. Public T cell clones, which averaged fewer than five per sample, were excluded before analysis. Tumor-enriched and baseline blood-enriched clonotypes were defined by at least a 32-fold difference in abundance between compartments. A beta-binomial differential abundance model was used to identify clonotypes that were expanded or contracted between blood time points. Tumor-blood repertoire similarity was measured with the Baroni-Urbani and Buser coefficient, and groups were compared using two-tailed Wilcoxon tests in R. In TCRdb, the immuneACCESS table is reduced to in-frame sequences with V and J assigned. These tables do not hold every clone; where another copy was compared, an unresolved V gene accounts for under half, and the others remain unexplained. That table is the source of V, J and clone size, and D and trimming were worked out from the DNA. The sample records tens of thousands of clones, less than 85% of which are singletons. The ten largest clones take up 25% to 30% of the sample.

The sequencing used blood, collected from a patient whose treatment included radiotherapy and nephrectomy. This sequence was found in a woman in her seventies with renal cell carcinoma. The chain employs TRBV9 and TRBJ2-7; a weak D assignment points to TRBD1 (6 bases agree). The nucleotides read TGTGCCAGCACTCCAACCGGACAGTCCTACGAGCAGTACTTC. This codes for CASTPTGQSYEQYF.